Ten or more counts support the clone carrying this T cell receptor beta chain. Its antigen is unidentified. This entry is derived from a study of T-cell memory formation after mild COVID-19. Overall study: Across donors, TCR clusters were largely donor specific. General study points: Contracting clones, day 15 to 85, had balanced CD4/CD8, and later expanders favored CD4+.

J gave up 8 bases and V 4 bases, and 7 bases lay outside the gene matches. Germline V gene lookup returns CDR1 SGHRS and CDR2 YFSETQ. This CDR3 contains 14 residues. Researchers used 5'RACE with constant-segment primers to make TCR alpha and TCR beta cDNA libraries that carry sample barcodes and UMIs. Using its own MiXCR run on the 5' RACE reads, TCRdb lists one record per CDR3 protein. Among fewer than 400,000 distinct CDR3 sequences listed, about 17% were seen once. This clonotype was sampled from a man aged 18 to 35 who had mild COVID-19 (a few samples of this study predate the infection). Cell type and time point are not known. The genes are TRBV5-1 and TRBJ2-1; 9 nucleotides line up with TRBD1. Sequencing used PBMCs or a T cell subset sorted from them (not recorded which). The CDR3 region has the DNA TGCGCCAGCAGCGGGGGACAGGGTCGGGATGAGCAGTTCTTC. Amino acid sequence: CASSGGQGRDEQFF.